Here is one T cell receptor (beta chain) with its context. Its antigen is still unknown. The entry originates in a study of regulatory and conventional T cells in RAG deficiency. Study-wide points: Patient subsets had shorter CDR3s; Omenn Treg-Tconv overlap exceeded 85%.

Per germline, CDR1 LNHDA and CDR2 SQIVND (reference sequence). The CDR3 totals 14 residues. With 6 bases removed from V and 0 bases from J, the gap between germline ends came to 12 bases. Genomic DNA came from blood conventional CD4+ T cells gated CD25-low CD127-high. TCRdb's copy holds only in-frame clones and misses some; the assay was immunoSEQ multiplex PCR. The data contain about 46,000 clones, just under 90% of them singletons. The data were also submitted as part of a second study, on regulatory T cells. As that report states: The PCR used 52 TRBV and 13 TRBJ primers.

V usage is TRBV19 and J usage is TRBJ2-7, with TRBD2 as a possible D gene (5 bases). Sequencing was carried out using CD4+ effector T cells sorted from blood. The clonotype originates from a human donor in good health. The CDR3 bases are TGTGCCAGTAGAAGATCCGGGAACTCCTACGAGCAGTACTTC. Translation gives CASRRSGNSYEQYF.